This entry describes one TCR beta chain. Its cognate antigen is unknown. Researchers ran the PCR with 60 Vbeta and 13 Jbeta primers. Authors' data handling: Roughly 10 million shared chains were among the roughly 78 million unique TCR beta chains that a later analysis counted. Repertoires were generated with immunoSEQ multiplex PCR, while TCRdb's copy carries only in-frame clones and drops some. The V and J calls and clone size are taken from that table; D and trimming were inferred from the DNA. This table has tens of thousands of clones, approximately 71% appearing once. This specimen comes from a study of cytomegalovirus exposure and HLA in healthy donors. About the research overall: Earlier findings included about 120 million unique TCR beta sequences obtained from 150 million to 200 million T cells. Points from the study as a whole: Most sequenced TCRs were rare (though some public TCRs occurred in many donors). In a later analysis, productive TCRs from donors in an Asian-associated ancestry cluster reportedly carried fewer N-insertions than the cohort mean.

The germline V and J ends were trimmed by 1 base and 7 bases, with 11 bases remaining between them. Germline CDR1 is SGHRS and CDR2 is YFSETQ. CDR3 length equals 14 residues. The chain carries TRBV5-1 and TRBJ1-4; tentatively, D is TRBD1 (5 bases). The TCR originated in a man aged 50 to 59 in good health and CMV-seropositive. Specimen: PBMCs. CDR3 nucleotide sequence: TGCGCCAGCAGCTTGTTGGGGCTTGGTGAAAAACTGTTTTTT. This encodes CASSLLGLGEKLFF.